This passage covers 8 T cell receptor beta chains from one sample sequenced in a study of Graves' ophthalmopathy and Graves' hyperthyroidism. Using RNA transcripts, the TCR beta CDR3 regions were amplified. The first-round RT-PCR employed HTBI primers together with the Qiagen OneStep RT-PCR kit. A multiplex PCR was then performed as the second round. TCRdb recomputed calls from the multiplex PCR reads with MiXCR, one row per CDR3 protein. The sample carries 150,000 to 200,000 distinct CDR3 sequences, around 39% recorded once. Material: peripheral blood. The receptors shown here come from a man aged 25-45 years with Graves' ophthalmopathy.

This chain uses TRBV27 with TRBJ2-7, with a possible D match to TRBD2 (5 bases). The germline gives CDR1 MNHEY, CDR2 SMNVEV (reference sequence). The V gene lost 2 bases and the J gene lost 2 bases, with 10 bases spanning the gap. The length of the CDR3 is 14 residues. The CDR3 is CASSLTGITYEQYF. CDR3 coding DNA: TGTGCCAGCAGTTTAACGGGGATAACCTACGAGCAGTACTTC.

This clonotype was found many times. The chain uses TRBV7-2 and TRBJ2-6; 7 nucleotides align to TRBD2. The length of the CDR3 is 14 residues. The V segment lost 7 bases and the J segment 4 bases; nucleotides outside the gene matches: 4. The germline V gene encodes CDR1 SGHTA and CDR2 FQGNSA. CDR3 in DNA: TGTGCCAGCACCTTGGGGGGGGGGGCCAACGTCCTGACTTTC. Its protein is CASTLGGGANVLTF.

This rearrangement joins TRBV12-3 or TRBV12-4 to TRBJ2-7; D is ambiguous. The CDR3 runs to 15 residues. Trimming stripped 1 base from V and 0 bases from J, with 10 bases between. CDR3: CASSLVSASSYEQYF. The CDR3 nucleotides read TGTGCCAGCAGTTTAGTATCTGCTAGCTCCTACGAGCAGTACTTC.

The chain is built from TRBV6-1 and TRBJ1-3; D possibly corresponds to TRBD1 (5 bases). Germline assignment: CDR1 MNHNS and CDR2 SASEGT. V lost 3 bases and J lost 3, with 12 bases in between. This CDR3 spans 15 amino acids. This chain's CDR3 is CASSDPAGLGNTIYF. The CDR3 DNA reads TGTGCCAGCAGTGATCCGGCAGGGCTTGGAAACACCATATATTTT.

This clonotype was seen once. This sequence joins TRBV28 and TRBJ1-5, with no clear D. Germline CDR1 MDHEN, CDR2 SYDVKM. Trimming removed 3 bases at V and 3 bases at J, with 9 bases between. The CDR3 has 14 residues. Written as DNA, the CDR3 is TGTGCCAGCAGTTTGAGCCAGGTCAATCAGCCCCAGCATTTT. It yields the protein CASSLSQVNQPQHF. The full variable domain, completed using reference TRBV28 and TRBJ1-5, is DVKVTQSSRYLVKRTGEKVFLECVQDMDHENMFWYRQDPGLGLRLIYFSYDVKMKEKGDIPEGYSVSREKKERFSLILESASTNQTSMYLCASSLSQVNQPQHFGDGTRLSIL.

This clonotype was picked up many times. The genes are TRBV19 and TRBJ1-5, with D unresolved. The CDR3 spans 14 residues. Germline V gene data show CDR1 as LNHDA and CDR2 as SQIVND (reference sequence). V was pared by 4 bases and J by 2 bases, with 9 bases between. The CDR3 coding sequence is TGTGCCAGTAGTAAGGGATGGGGCAATCAGCCCCAGCATTTT. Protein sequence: CASSKGWGNQPQHF.

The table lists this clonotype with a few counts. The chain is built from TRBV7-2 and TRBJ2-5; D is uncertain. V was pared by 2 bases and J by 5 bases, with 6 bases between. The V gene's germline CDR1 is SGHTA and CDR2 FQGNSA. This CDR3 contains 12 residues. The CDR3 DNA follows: TGTGCCAGCAGCTTATCCATGGAGACCCAGTACTTC. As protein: CASSLSMETQYF.

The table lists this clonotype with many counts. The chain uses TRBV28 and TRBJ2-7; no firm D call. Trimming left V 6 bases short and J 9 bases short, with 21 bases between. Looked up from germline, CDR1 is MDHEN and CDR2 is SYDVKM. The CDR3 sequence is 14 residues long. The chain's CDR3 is CASRDRQASVVQYF. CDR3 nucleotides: TGTGCCAGCAGGGACCGCCAGGCCTCTGTTGTGCAGTACTTC.